This TCR beta chain was captured in a study of OX40 agonist ivuxolimab in advanced cancers. The wider study: The patients' treatment was ivuxolimab, an agonistic anti-OX40 (CD134) antibody. Prior anti-PD-1, anti-PD-L1 or anti-CTLA-4 therapy did not bar entry, and about 40% had some.

This CDR3 contains 12 residues. V trimming: 6 bases; J trimming: 8 bases; junction bases outside the gene matches: 2. Germline V gene data show CDR1 as MNHEY and CDR2 as SMNVEV (reference sequence). Measured with immunoSEQ multiplex PCR; TCRdb has only the in-frame clones, and not every one. The sample comprises approximately 24,000 clones, 85% of which are singletons, and around 16% rests with the top ten. The sample in question was CD4+ or CD8+ T cells sorted from blood, obtained in a trial of the OX40 agonist ivuxolimab. This TCR was sampled from an adult with an advanced solid tumor such as melanoma, head and neck, liver or kidney cancer. The chain recombines TRBV27 with TRBJ2-7; 12 bases fit TRBD1. CDR3 DNA: TGTGCCAGCAGGGGACAGGGGGCTAAGCAGTACTTC. This gives the protein CASRGQGAKQYF.